Described below is a single T cell receptor beta chain sequence and its context. The antigen it recognizes is unknown. No qualities accompany the bases; no much larger clone lies one base away. In the prospective study, participants were roughly 18 to 95 years old, resided in 25 or so geographic areas of the United States, and were enrolled through a virtual design. Cohort assignment in the prospective study relied on participant-reported clinical history from a screening survey and a study questionnaire. Recovered participants in ImmuneRACE Cohort 3 were defined as having two consecutive negative NP/OP PCR tests, clearance from a healthcare professional, or resolution of symptoms. In the prospective study, whole blood, serum and a nasopharyngeal or oropharyngeal swab were collected from each participant by mobile phlebotomists. Additional blood draws and questionnaires over an approximately two-month period could optionally be provided by prospective study participants. Blood samples from the prospective study were shipped frozen or at room temperature prior to DNA extraction.

The sample belongs to a study of blood T cell repertoires in COVID-19 (dated by TCRdb to 2018 to 2020). Concerning the study at large: The collaborator samples originated in the United States, Italy and Spain and spanned the acute and convalescent phases of COVID-19. Samples came from the ongoing ImmuneRACE study (first 160 participants) plus 1,254 subjects from 6 global collaborators. The material from the prospective study consisted of cDNA or gDNA derived from T cells, B-cell-depleted T cells, or PBMCs. Subjects who had been exposed to COVID-19, were actively infected with it, or had recovered from it provided the deeply sampled blood TCRbeta repertoires that made up the dataset. Where available, HLA class I and class II types were taken from metadata supplied by the sample provider and were not determined by assay-based typing. Sample metadata almost always included a de-identified subject ID, COVID-19 status, age in years and sex. The repertoires were made available in a free public database intended to serve as a resource for research on the immune response to SARS-CoV-2.

General conclusions and limits of the study: How much clinical and demographic metadata was included differed by source and by participant, and the metadata was provided uncurated.

TCRbeta CDR3 regions were amplified from genomic DNA by means of the immunoSEQ Assay, a bias-controlled multiplex PCR. The study's own analysis went as follows. Within the assay, amplification of reference gene primers was used to estimate how many nucleated cells each sample contained. To quantify the absolute abundance of each unique TCRbeta CDR3 rearrangement, sequence reads were collapsed and filtered. For each sample, productive Simpson clonality was calculated as the square root of Simpson's diversity index over productive rearrangements. Sourced from immuneACCESS, this table was stored by TCRdb with only in-frame sequences that have V and J called. A share of the clones is absent; for the studies checked, an unresolved V gene accounts for under half, and the remainder has no known explanation. V and J calls plus clone size are reproduced from that table; the DNA served to infer D and trimming. A total of hundreds of thousands of clones appear in this sample, nearly 90% of them only once. About 1% of the sample is in the top ten clones.

From its cysteine to its phenylalanine, the CDR3 spans 16 amino acids. This entry keeps only the CDR3 DNA: 48 bases, framed from base 1. According to the germline V gene (reference sequence), CDR1 reads LNHDA and CDR2 reads SQIVND. Trimming at the junction amounts to 5 bases on V and 0 bases on J, and the germline ends lie 16 bases apart. This clonotype originated in a woman aged 25-40 years who had recovered from COVID-19. Sequenced: PBMCs or T cells enriched from blood (not recorded which). The rearrangement joined TRBV19 to TRBJ2-5; possibly the D gene is TRBD1, per 7 matching bases. In nucleotides, the sequence is TGTGCCAGTAGTGGGGCAGGGGGGTCGTACCAAGAGACCCAGTACTTC. The translation is CASSGAGGSYQETQYF.